This paragraph covers one TCR beta chain sequence. Its antigen is still unknown. Within one base of it there is no much larger clone, and no base qualities were kept. This record comes from a study of cytotoxic CD8 clonotypes in ibrutinib-treated CLL (dated by TCRdb to the early 2020s). A note on the overall study: The cohort was composed of under 12 relapsed/refractory and approximately 14 treatment-naive patients; IGHV unmutated status was identified in fewer than 18 patients. Responses were partial in some 24 patients and complete in 2; after median around 65 months follow-up, approximately 15 stayed in remission and 12 progressed. Response samples were taken after a median of 12 months on treatment, ranging from about 6 to 40 months. On average, each sample yielded around 230,000 productive templates and 94,082 productive rearrangements. Of the roughly 90 people in the trial, approximately 28 had longitudinal samples available. Cryopreserved peripheral blood mononuclear cells were collected before treatment, at response, and at either disease progression or sustained remission. Every remission and progressive disease sample was obtained while ibrutinib was still being received by the patients.

Broad study findings and their caveats: Public clonotypes were rare and either contracted or stayed stable during treatment, and the rise in clonality at ibrutinib response reflected the expansion of private clonotypes. Sustained-remission and progressing patients did not have matched sampling times, and lymph node repertoires were not examined. Baseline clonality exceeded that of age-matched healthy donors and correlated strongly with circulating CD8+ T-cell counts. Clonality increased at ibrutinib response, stayed stable in sustained remission, and fell back toward baseline at progression.

On a MiSeq, deep resolution sequencing aimed for a depth between 1 in 1 million and 1 in 200,000 T cells, with each clonotype covered about 9.9x on average. The immunoSEQ hsTCRB Kit was used to generate the TCR beta libraries. In the source study's methods: The data were analyzed with ImmunoSEQ Analyzer and ImmunoSEQ Data Assistant, and V, D and J gene assignments followed IMGT definitions. Clonality was computed as one minus normalized Shannon entropy of productive rearrangement frequencies, ranging from 0 to 1. Only overrepresented clonotypes making up at least 0.05% of the repertoire of each patient were included in the public clonotype analysis. Repertoires from approximately 12 age-matched healthy donors in immuneACCESS were used as clonality controls. Here the immuneACCESS table is served through TCRdb, limited to in-frame sequences with V and J called. Missing clones are a known gap in these copies; in checked studies unresolved V genes cover under half, and the rest lacks a known reason. V and J calls and clone size are as listed in that table; D and trimming were resolved from the DNA. In this sample the table shows 130,000 to 150,000 clones, 70% to 80% of which occur a single time. Clones ranked in the top ten supply 10% to 15% of the sample.

Measured from the cysteine to the phenylalanine, the CDR3 is 15 residues long. This entry keeps only the CDR3 DNA: 45 bases, framed from base 1. The germline V gene provides CDR1 MNHEY and CDR2 SVGAGI. V and J are trimmed by 4 bases and 1 base, and the gene matches miss 5 bases of the junction. Sample time point, as interpreted from the label and publication: approximately eleven months on ibrutinib. For TCR beta library preparation, 1.5 to 2 micrograms of genomic DNA was extracted from cryopreserved PBMCs. Longitudinal blood samples from CLL patients on ibrutinib monotherapy underwent high-throughput TCR beta sequencing. The patients took part in an open-label, single-center phase 2 trial of ibrutinib monotherapy.

The sample here was PBMCs, taken after 12 months of ibrutinib treatment. Recombination connected TRBV6-5 to TRBJ1-1, with 8 middle bases fitting TRBD1. This clonotype was sampled from a human donor with chronic lymphocytic leukemia. The DNA sequence reads TGTGCCAGCAGTTCCCCGGGGACAGGGAACACTGAAGCTTTCTTT. This yields the protein CASSSPGTGNTEAFF.